A single T cell receptor (beta chain) is shown here with its context. J was trimmed by 7 bases and V by 4 bases; bases with no gene match: 9. Germline loops: CDR1 LGHNA, CDR2 YNFKEQ. The CDR3 loop spans 16 amino acids. In the authors' methods: Amplification with reference gene primers provided the estimates of nucleated cell counts. The table came from immunoSEQ multiplex PCR; TCRdb's copy has only in-frame clones and leaves some out. Clonal size and the V and J genes are those of that table, whereas D and trimming came from the DNA. The sample holds tens of thousands of clones, approximately 78% seen once. The source of the sample is a study of blood T cell repertoires in COVID-19. Overall study context: The United States, Italy and Spain supplied acute and convalescent COVID-19 samples. Sources were T cells, B-cell-depleted T cells, or PBMCs; the material itself was cDNA or gDNA.

The TCR comes from a human donor in a cohort sampled during active COVID-19. The chain is built from TRBV4-2 and TRBJ2-4; 11 nucleotides match TRBD2. The sample was peripheral blood. CDR3 amino acids: CASSRSPTSGENIQYF. The CDR3 nucleotides are TGTGCCAGCAGCCGGAGCCCGACTAGCGGGGAGAACATTCAGTACTTC.